The rows below give T cell receptor beta chains drawn from one sample of a study of blood T cells in healthy people across ages. TCRdb re-analysed the 5' RACE reads in MiXCR, keeping a single row per CDR3 protein. In the table there are 540,000 or so distinct CDR3 sequences, roughly 43% of which are singletons. The material sequenced was blood. These receptors were collected from a man aged 80 or over in good health. CDR3s include the opening cysteine and the closing phenylalanine or tryptophan. A D gene is named only where the DNA matches it firmly. The listing skips clone size in some rows; elsewhere it reads once, few, many or a size class.

v_call,d_call,clone_size,j_call,cdr3_aa,cdr3_nt
TRBV27,-,few,TRBJ1-4,CASSLGLNEKLFF,TGTGCCAGCAGTCTGGGCCTTAATGAAAAACTGTTTTTT
TRBV27,-,few,TRBJ1-1,CASSSGVNTEAFF,TGTGCCAGCAGTTCCGGGGTGAACACTGAAGCTTTCTTT
TRBV20-1,-,once,TRBJ1-1,CSALRAPPQAFF,TGCAGTGCTCTCCGGGCGCCCCCTCAAGCTTTCTTT
TRBV5-1,TRBD2,-,TRBJ2-3,CASSSPSQREGQRGTDTQYF,TGCGCCAGCAGCTCCCCCTCTCAGCGGGAGGGCCAGAGGGGCACAGATACGCAGTATTTT
TRBV28,TRBD1,-,TRBJ2-3,CASSSSRTQGAGTDTQYF,TGTGCCAGCAGTTCGTCTCGTACACAGGGGGCAGGCACAGATACGCAGTATTTT
TRBV10-1,TRBD1,few,TRBJ2-2,CASKRDRGPGELFF,TGCGCCAGCAAAAGGGACAGGGGCCCCGGGGAGCTGTTTTTT
TRBV7-2,-,-,TRBJ2-7,CASSLMVGGAYEQYF,TGTGCCAGCAGCTTAATGGTAGGGGGAGCCTACGAGCAGTACTTC
TRBV6-6,TRBD1,-,TRBJ2-5,CASSWGTGGGETQYF,TGTGCCAGCAGTTGGGGGACAGGGGGTGGAGAGACCCAGTACTTC
TRBV3-1,-,-,TRBJ2-3,CASSQDSPGMGADTQYF,TGTGCCAGCAGCCAAGACTCGCCGGGAATGGGGGCAGATACGCAGTATTTT
TRBV20-1,-,-,TRBJ1-5,CSARDRVDNQPQHF,TGCAGTGCTAGAGACAGGGTTGACAATCAGCCCCAGCATTTT
TRBV4-1,TRBD1,-,TRBJ1-2,CASSPHGQGEMYGYTF,TGCGCCAGCAGCCCCCACGGACAGGGGGAGATGTATGGCTACACCTTC
TRBV11-2,TRBD1,few,TRBJ2-2,CASRGQAGTGELFF,TGTGCCAGCAGGGGACAGGCGGGTACCGGGGAGCTGTTTTTT
TRBV20-1,-,-,TRBJ2-1,CSAQRWRSEQFF,TGCAGTGCTCAGAGATGGAGAAGTGAGCAGTTCTTC
TRBV18,-,-,TRBJ2-1,CASSLLIGDEQFF,TGTGCCAGCTCACTTTTAATTGGGGATGAGCAGTTCTTC
TRBV9,-,-,TRBJ2-7,CANPMVTPYEQYF,TGTGCCAACCCGATGGTGACACCCTACGAGCAGTACTTC
TRBV12-3/TRBV12-4,TRBD2,-,TRBJ2-5,CASSDSSSGGGETQYF,TGTGCCAGCAGCGATTCATCTAGCGGGGGGGGAGAGACCCAGTACTTC
TRBV25-1,-,-,TRBJ1-1,CASSGRSDLNTEAFF,TGTGCCAGCAGTGGGAGGTCCGACCTGAACACTGAAGCTTTCTTT
TRBV28,TRBD1,-,TRBJ1-2,CASNLIPDRGPYGYTF,TGTGCCAGCAACCTCATACCGGACAGGGGGCCCTATGGCTACACCTTC
TRBV6-6,-,many,TRBJ1-5,CASSPGTRTSNQPQHF,TGTGCCAGCAGTCCCGGGACCCGGACGAGCAATCAGCCCCAGCATTTT
TRBV6-2/TRBV6-3,-,-,TRBJ1-2,CASSYEVVYGYTF,TGTGCCAGCAGTTATGAGGTCGTCTATGGCTACACCTTC
TRBV25-1,TRBD1,-,TRBJ1-4,CASSDSRGLGEKLFF,TGTGCCAGCAGTGACTCCAGGGGGCTGGGTGAAAAACTGTTTTTT
TRBV11-2,-,-,TRBJ2-4,CASSLDYGKNIQYF,TGTGCCAGCAGCTTAGATTATGGTAAAAACATTCAGTACTTC
TRBV30,-,-,TRBJ2-5,CAWSGSLEETQYF,TGTGCCTGGAGTGGAAGTCTGGAAGAGACCCAGTACTTC
TRBV6-5,TRBD1,-,TRBJ2-7,CASSPYRGQSYEQYF,TGTGCCAGCAGTCCCTACAGGGGACAATCCTACGAGCAGTACTTC
TRBV6-5,TRBD2,many,TRBJ2-7,CASSESGRAYEQYF,TGTGCCAGCAGTGAAAGCGGGAGGGCGTACGAGCAGTACTTC
TRBV5-1,-,-,TRBJ1-4,CASSLVTGRNEKLFF,TGCGCCAGCAGCTTGGTGACAGGTCGTAATGAAAAACTGTTTTTT
TRBV20-1,TRBD1,-,TRBJ2-7,CSAFGTGLCEQYF,TGCAGTGCTTTCGGGACAGGTCTGTGCGAGCAGTACTTC
TRBV14,TRBD2,-,TRBJ2-1,CASGPLSRLAGHYNEQFF,TGTGCCAGCGGCCCACTGTCCAGGCTAGCGGGACACTACAATGAGCAGTTCTTC
TRBV29-1,TRBD2,-,TRBJ2-7,CSAEYIAGGRYEQYF,TGCAGCGCTGAATACATAGCGGGAGGTCGCTACGAGCAGTACTTC
TRBV14,-,-,TRBJ2-7,CASSQWEGYEQYF,TGTGCCAGCAGCCAGTGGGAAGGGTACGAGCAGTACTTC
TRBV20-1,TRBD2,-,TRBJ2-1,CSASGGAGTSGLREQFF,TGCAGTGCTAGCGGCGGCGCGGGGACTAGCGGCCTCCGGGAGCAGTTCTTC
TRBV7-9,-,-,TRBJ2-7,CASSPFGAGYEQYF,TGTGCCAGCAGCCCCTTCGGGGCGGGTTACGAGCAGTACTTC
TRBV7-3,-,-,TRBJ2-1,CASSLGSPRTEQFF,TGTGCCAGCAGCTTAGGCTCGCCTCGGACTGAGCAGTTCTTC
TRBV29-1,TRBD2,-,TRBJ2-1,CSQGTSSYNEQFF,TGCAGCCAAGGGACTAGCTCCTACAATGAGCAGTTCTTC
TRBV7-2,-,-,TRBJ2-4,CASTPGGNIQYF,TGTGCCAGCACCCCGGGGGGCAACATTCAGTACTTC